These 2 T cell receptor beta chains were sequenced from one sample in a study of cytotoxic CD8 clonotypes in ibrutinib-treated CLL. Assay used: immunoSEQ multiplex PCR; TCRdb lists only in-frame clones, some missing. Of about 35,000 clones in the sample, roughly 49% were seen once. Specimen: PBMCs, collected before ibrutinib treatment. The receptors were sampled from a human donor with chronic lymphocytic leukemia.

The chain joins TRBV6-5 to TRBJ1-2, with 7 bases aligning to TRBD1. The trim removed 7 bases at V and 2 bases at J, leaving 7 bases unmatched. The CDR3 has 14 residues. Germline loops: CDR1 MNHEY, CDR2 SVGAGI. CDR3 nucleotides: TGTGCCAGCAAACCAACAGGGGACAACTATGGCTACACCTTC. Protein sequence: CASKPTGDNYGYTF.

This clone was recorded a few times. This rearrangement joins TRBV19 to TRBJ2-2, with D tentatively TRBD1 or TRBD2 (5 bases each). V was trimmed by 6 bases and J by 3 bases, leaving 17 bases between them. CDR1 is LNHDA and CDR2 is SQIVND in the germline V gene (reference sequence). The CDR3 has 16 amino acids. This CDR3 is CASSPRGNPHTGELFF. The CDR3 coding sequence is TGTGCCAGTAGCCCGAGGGGTAATCCACACACCGGGGAGCTGTTTTTT.